A single sample is the source of the 16 T cell receptor beta chains below, sequenced in a study of T cells in Graves' hyperthyroidism and ophthalmopathy (dated by TCRdb to the late 2010s). To prepare the library, multiplex PCR was applied. TCRdb names Illumina HiSeq 2000 as the instrument used. The TCR beta CDR3 regions were amplified from the RNA transcripts. The TCR CDR3 was subjected to a first round of RT-PCR using the HTBI primer set and the Qiagen OneStep RT-PCR kit. TCRdb took the public reads, trimmed them with fastp at Q25, ran MiXCR for clone calling and kept in-frame beta chains. Rows merge per CDR3 protein into single entries with the most common DNA and genes. The sample data list roughly 500,000 distinct CDR3 sequences, and about 43% of these were observed just once. Together, the top ten hold over 15% of the sample. The source material was peripheral blood or thyroid tissue (not recorded which). The receptor set was obtained from an adult woman with Graves' disease, either hyperthyroidism or ophthalmopathy (not recorded which).

Many counts were recorded for this clonotype. The CDR3: CASSHRGSYEQYF. The CDR3 bases are TGTGCCAGCTCACACAGGGGATCCTACGAGCAGTACTTC. V and J are TRBV19 and TRBJ2-7; 7 positions agree with TRBD1. Germline values: CDR1 LNHDA, CDR2 SQIVND (reference sequence). The V segment lost 9 bases and the J segment 1 base; nucleotides outside the gene matches: 6. The CDR3 has 13 amino acids.

The chain uses TRBV7-2 and TRBJ1-4, with D possibly being TRBD1 (6 bases). CDR3 length: 13 amino acids. The germline CDR1 and CDR2 sequences are SGHTA and FQGNSA. V was shortened by 6 bases and J by 11 bases, with 16 bases between the two germline ends. The CDR3 loop is CASRFGQFGKLFF. For the CDR3, the DNA is TGTGCCAGCAGGTTCGGACAGTTTGGGAAACTGTTTTTT.

The V and J genes are TRBV29-1 and TRBJ1-2, with TRBD1 as a possible D gene (6 bases). This CDR3 is built from 13 residues. Trimming took 6 bases from V and 0 from J, leaving 11 bases between them. Germline CDR1 SQVTM, CDR2 ANQGSEA. CDR3 region: CSVWGAANYGYTF. CDR3 nucleotide sequence: TGCAGCGTCTGGGGGGCGGCTAACTATGGCTACACCTTC.

The count of this clonotype is one. The chain has TRBV6-6 and TRBJ2-6; D is unresolved. This CDR3 has 16 residues. Trimming removed 0 bases from V and 0 bases from J, with 6 bases in between. The germline gives CDR1 MNHNY, CDR2 SVGAGI (reference sequence). CDR3: CASSYSLPSGANVLTF. CDR3 in DNA: TGTGCCAGCAGTTACTCTTTGCCCTCTGGGGCCAACGTCCTGACTTTC.

This clonotype has at least ten counts. This chain joins TRBV7-9 and TRBJ2-7; possible D gene TRBD2, 6 bases. The V end lost 5 bases, the J end lost 2 bases, and 16 bases lay between the germline ends. This CDR3 comprises 15 residues. Germline CDR1 is SEHNR and CDR2 is FQNEAQ (reference sequence). CDR3 protein: CASSGGPGGTYEQYF. In DNA, the CDR3 is TGTGCCAGCAGCGGAGGTCCCGGGGGAACCTACGAGCAGTACTTC.

This clonotype was found many times. The gene calls are TRBV13 and TRBJ2-2; D gene uncertain. Per the germline V gene, CDR1 is PRHDT and CDR2 is FYEKMQ (reference sequence). V lost 1 base and J lost 5, with 11 bases in between. The CDR3 runs 15 residues. Here the CDR3 reads CASSLVTAWTGELFF. The CDR3 bases are TGTGCCAGCAGCTTAGTTACAGCCTGGACCGGGGAGCTGTTTTTT. The full variable domain, rest sourced from reference TRBV13 and TRBJ2-2, is AAGVIQSPRHLIKEKRETATLKCYPIPRHDTVYWYQQGPGQDPQFLISFYEKMQSDKGSIPDRFSAQQFSDYHSELNMSSLELGDSALYFCASSLVTAWTGELFFGEGSRLTVL.

This clonotype was recorded many times. At one boundary the junction diverges from the germline segment, which might be a read error. For the CDR3, the DNA is TGTGCCAGCAGCTTCCGGGACAGGGGCTACGAGCAGTACTTC. It yields the protein CASSFRDRGYEQYF. This chain joins TRBV5-1 and TRBJ2-7; 10 positions match TRBD1. Per the germline V gene, CDR1 is SGHRS and CDR2 is YFSETQ. The CDR3 runs to 14 residues.

This clonotype was counted many times. V gene TRBV4-1 combines with J gene TRBJ2-7, with 8 bases lining up with TRBD1. The CDR3 loop spans 14 amino acids. V lost 3 bases and J lost 3; bases outside the gene matches: 4. Germline lookup yields CDR1 MGHRA and CDR2 YSYEKL. CDR3: CASSQTGADYEQYF. The CDR3 nucleotides read TGCGCCAGCAGCCAGACAGGGGCCGACTACGAGCAGTACTTC.

The table lists this clonotype with a few counts. V usage is TRBV25-1 and J usage is TRBJ2-5; D gene ambiguous. Trimming cost V 0 bases and J 5 bases, with 4 bases left between them. The CDR3 has 12 amino acids. Germline CDR1 reads MGHDK; CDR2 reads SYGVNS. CDR3 nucleotides: TGTGCCAGCAGTGAATATGAGGAGACCCAGTACTTC. It is translated as CASSEYEETQYF.

The V gene is TRBV25-1, the J gene TRBJ2-2, with 11 nucleotides matching TRBD2. This CDR3 comprises 14 residues. Germline loops: CDR1 MGHDK, CDR2 SYGVNS. J lost 3 bases, V lost 9 bases, and 3 bases had no gene match. Here the CDR3 DNA reads TGTGCCAGACTAGCGGGAGTCGACACCGGGGAGCTGTTTTTT. Translated, it gives CARLAGVDTGELFF.

Notes on this clonotype: With a much larger clone just one base away, this may be a read error. The chain couples TRBV5-6 to TRBJ2-7, with TRBD1 identical over 9 bases. CDR1 SGHDT and CDR2 YYEEEE come from the germline V gene. This CDR3 comprises 14 residues. In nucleotides, the CDR3 is TGTGCCAACAGCCGGGGACAGGGATACTACGAGCAGTACTTC. This translates into CANSRGQGYYEQYF.

As regards this clonotype: Compared with germline, one end of the junction differs, possibly owing to a read error. The gene calls are TRBV20-1 and TRBJ2-7, with D perhaps given as TRBD1 or TRBD2 (5 bases each). Germline V gene sequence: CDR1 DFQATT, CDR2 SNEGSKA (reference sequence). This CDR3 comprises 13 residues. CDR3 bases: TGCAGTGCTAGACGAGGAGTGGTAGGGGAGCTGTACTTC. Its protein product is CSARRGVVGELYF.

This clonotype was counted ten times or more. This rearrangement joins TRBV2 to TRBJ2-5; maybe TRBD2 (6 bases). Germline CDR1 reads SNHLY; CDR2 reads FYNNEI. Deletions cut 4 bases from V and 5 bases from J, with 20 bases between. CDR3 length: 16 amino acids. CDR3 amino acids: CASSALRLGVGETQYF. CDR3 DNA sequence: TGTGCCAGCAGTGCCCTCCGACTAGGCGTCGGGGAGACCCAGTACTTC.

This rearrangement joins TRBV29-1 to TRBJ2-7; D may correspond to TRBD1 or TRBD2 (5 bases each). V was trimmed by 6 bases and J by 5 bases, leaving 11 bases between them. CDR3 length: 11 amino acids. Germline lookup yields CDR1 SQVTM and CDR2 ANQGSEA. As DNA, the CDR3 is TGCAGCGTGAGCCGGGACCACGAGCAGTACTTC. Its protein product is CSVSRDHEQYF.

The V call is TRBV5-1, the J call TRBJ1-4; no clear D. CDR1 is SGHRS and CDR2 is YFSETQ in the germline V gene. V was pared by 2 bases and J by 6 bases, with 8 bases between. The CDR3 sequence is 13 residues long. The CDR3 loop reads CASSFSADEKLFF. The CDR3 coding sequence is TGCGCCAGCAGCTTTTCAGCAGATGAAAAACTGTTTTTT.

About this clonotype: At one end, the junction sequence differs from germline, possibly due to a read error. This chain uses TRBV7-3 with TRBJ2-2; D is perhaps TRBD2 (6 bases). The CDR3 sequence is 16 residues long. Germline CDR1 and CDR2: SGHTA and FQGTGA. The CDR3 DNA follows: TGTGCCGGCAGCCCGACGGGGGACGAGAACACCGGGGAGCTGTTTTTT. This translates into CAGSPTGDENTGELFF.